The 8 T cell receptor beta chains given below trace back to one sample, sequenced in a study of blood T cell repertoires in COVID-19. Assay: immunoSEQ multiplex PCR; the TCRdb copy retains only in-frame clones and omits some. The sample includes about 370,000 clones, more than 80% of them seen just once. The sample taken for sequencing was PBMCs or T cells enriched from blood (not recorded which). The source is a man between 18 and 35 years old who had recovered from COVID-19.

This sequence joins TRBV7-3 and TRBJ2-1; 9 bases align to TRBD2. The CDR3 spans 15 residues. Germline assignment: CDR1 SGHTA and CDR2 FQGTGA. V lost 4 bases to trimming and J lost 7 bases; unmatched junction nucleotides: 8. The CDR3 sequence is CASSSTGTSLNEQFF. For the CDR3, the DNA is TGTGCCAGCAGCTCGACCGGGACTAGCTTAAATGAGCAGTTCTTC.

The chain uses TRBV6-2 or TRBV6-3 and TRBJ2-6; D is possibly TRBD2 (5 bases). The CDR3 loop spans 17 amino acids. CDR1 and CDR2 from the germline V gene are MNHEY and SVGEGT. Trimming pared 5 bases from V and 0 bases from J, leaving 14 bases between. In DNA, the CDR3 is TGTGCCAGCAGTGGCGGACGGGGAAGCTCTGGGGCCAACGTCCTGACTTTC. Residues: CASSGGRGSSGANVLTF.

The J gene is TRBJ1-2, the V gene TRBV6-5; 10 positions agree with TRBD1. The CDR3 sequence is 13 residues long. Germline V CDR1 and CDR2: MNHEY, SVGAGI. J was trimmed by 8 bases and V by 6 bases; bases with no gene match: 6. The CDR3 loop reads CASRETGGIGYTF. For the CDR3, the DNA is TGTGCCAGCAGGGAGACAGGGGGCATCGGCTACACCTTC.

The chain employs TRBV21-1 and TRBJ1-3; the table gives TRBD1 as D, unverified against the DNA. TRBV21-1 is marked as a pseudogene. The CDR3 consists of 17 residues. CDR3 region: CASSKGKEQGLRNTIYF. CDR3 DNA: TGTGCCAGCAGCAAAGGTAAAGAACAGGGGCTTCGAAACACCATATATTTT.

CDR3 region: CASSPRAGGTSTDTQYF. CDR3 nucleotides: TGTGCCAGCAGCCCACGAGCGGGGGGAACTAGCACAGATACGCAGTATTTT. The rearrangement joins TRBV7-8 to TRBJ2-3, with 9 bases that match TRBD2. The CDR3 totals 17 residues. Germline assignment: CDR1 SGHVS and CDR2 FQNEAQ. With 5 bases clipped from V and 0 bases from J, the junction kept 9 bases outside the gene matches.

This chain joins TRBV3-1 (or the pseudogene TRBV3-2) and TRBJ1-3, with D unclear. Deletions cut 3 bases from V and 0 bases from J, with 15 bases between. The germline gives CDR1 LGHDT, CDR2 YNNKEL (reference sequence). The CDR3 totals 17 residues. CDR3 amino acids: CASSQARWTASGNTIYF. The CDR3 bases are TGTGCCAGCAGCCAGGCTCGCTGGACTGCCTCTGGAAACACCATATATTTT.

The chain carries TRBV4-1 and TRBJ1-4; 7 bases map to TRBD1. V was pared by 4 bases and J by 1 base, with 9 bases of the junction left unmatched. Germline CDR1 reads MGHRA; CDR2 reads YSYEKL. This CDR3 has 17 amino acids. Here the CDR3 DNA reads TGCGCCAGCAGCCGAGGACAGGCGCCAAGAACTAATGAAAAACTGTTTTTT. This encodes CASSRGQAPRTNEKLFF.

CDR3 in amino acids: CASSLDLGAGQPQHF. The CDR3 nucleotides are TGTGCCAGCAGCTTAGACCTGGGGGCCGGACAGCCCCAGCATTTT. The chain carries TRBV7-9 and TRBJ1-5; possible D gene TRBD1, 6 bases. Germline V gene sequence: CDR1 SEHNR, CDR2 FQNEAQ (reference sequence). This CDR3 has 15 amino acids. Trimming took 1 base from V and 7 from J, leaving 14 bases between them. Full variable domain (outside the CDR3, taken from reference TRBV7-9 and TRBJ1-5): DTGVSQNPRHKITKRGQNVTFRCDPISEHNRLYWYRQTLGQGPEFLTYFQNEAQLEKSRLLSDRFSAERPKGSFSTLEIQRTEQGDSAMYLCASSLDLGAGQPQHFGDGTRLSIL.